The source of this T cell receptor beta chain is a study of identical twins. General study points: Abundant cord blood beta clonotypes carried fewer insertions; memory repertoires showed none. Partial confounding of zero-insertion analyses by invariant MAIT and iNKT cells was possible.

There are a few counts of this clonotype. The antigen is unknown. With 4 bases removed from V and 6 bases from J, the gap between germline ends came to 12 bases. CDR1 and CDR2 from the germline V gene are SGHTA and FQGNSA. The CDR3 sequence is 13 residues long. The authors used template switching to add a universal primer site and gave cDNA unique molecular identifiers. MiXCR was run by TCRdb on the 5' RACE reads, yielding one entry per CDR3 protein. The sample records a few hundred thousand distinct CDR3 sequences, just under 9.5% being singletons. This sample also appeared in a second study, on yellow fever vaccine responses in identical twins.

Sequencing input: CD8+ T cells sorted from blood. The chain uses TRBV7-2 and TRBJ1-1; D perhaps matches TRBD1 (5 bases). This clonotype originated in a woman aged 18-35 years in good health. The chain's CDR3 is CASSSSRVAEAFF. The CDR3 coding sequence is TGTGCCAGCAGCTCGAGCAGGGTTGCTGAAGCTTTCTTT.